This entry lists 24 T cell receptor beta chains sequenced from one sample in a study of blood T cell repertoires in COVID-19. Profiling relied on immunoSEQ multiplex PCR, and the TCRdb table lists in-frame clones only, not all of them. Of fewer than 250,000 clones detected, 75% to 90% appear once; the ten largest clones hold less than 3.5%. Sequencing input: peripheral blood. The receptors come from a man aged 25 to 40 with COVID-19, enrolled during active disease.

This clone was counted once. The genes are TRBV5-1 and TRBJ1-2; D may be TRBD1 (6 bases). V was clipped by 0 bases and J by 0 bases, with 9 bases between them. Per the germline V gene, CDR1 is SGHRS and CDR2 is YFSETQ. The CDR3 length is 15 residues. CDR3 in amino acids: CASSLVTGSNYGYTF. The CDR3 DNA reads as TGCGCCAGCAGCTTGGTGACAGGCTCTAACTATGGCTACACCTTC.

V and J are TRBV5-1 and TRBJ2-4; 8 positions match TRBD1. This CDR3 region has 16 residues. J was trimmed by 1 base and V by 0 bases; bases with no gene match: 3. From germline, CDR1 is SGHRS and CDR2 YFSETQ. CDR3 amino acids: CASSLATGVAKNIQYF. CDR3 DNA sequence: TGCGCCAGCAGCTTGGCGACAGGGGTTGCCAAAAACATTCAGTACTTC.

The rearrangement joins TRBV11-3 to TRBJ2-7, with TRBD2 matching over 13 bases. The CDR3 is 13 residues long. With V trimmed by 5 bases and J by 7 bases, 2 bases remained unmatched. In germline, CDR1 is SGHNT, CDR2 YENEEA. CDR3 sequence reads: CASSQLAGGEQYF. The DNA of the CDR3 is TGTGCCAGCAGCCAACTAGCGGGAGGGGAGCAGTACTTC. Combining the CDR3 with reference TRBV11-3 and TRBJ2-7 gives the whole variable domain EAGVVQSPRYKIIEKKQPVAFWCNPISGHNTLYWYLQNLGQGPELLIRYENEEAVDDSQLPKDRFSAERLKGVDSTLKIQPAELGDSAVYLCASSQLAGGEQYFGPGTRLTVT.

This chain connects TRBV4-3 to TRBJ1-2; D may be TRBD1 (5 bases). The germline V and J ends were trimmed by 0 bases and 4 bases, with 12 bases remaining between them. CDR1 is LGHNA, CDR2 YSLEER, per germline. The CDR3 runs to 15 residues. CDR3 nucleotides: TGCGCCAGCAGCCAAGATCAAGCAGGGTTCTATGGCTACACCTTC. This translates into CASSQDQAGFYGYTF.

This chain uses TRBV19 with TRBJ2-5; TRBD1 aligns across 7 bases. Germline-derived CDR1 and CDR2 are LNHDA and SQIVND (reference sequence). J was trimmed by 5 bases and V by 5 bases; bases with no gene match: 8. The CDR3 runs to 14 residues. The CDR3 nucleotides are TGTGCCAGTAGTGGTGTGGACAGGATGGAGACCCAGTACTTC. Its translation: CASSGVDRMETQYF.

The chain has TRBV5-6 and TRBJ1-4; D uncertain. Germline V gives CDR1 SGHDT, CDR2 YYEEEE. Trimming stripped 4 bases from V and 1 base from J, with 23 bases between. This CDR3 contains 19 residues. The DNA for the CDR3 is TGTGCCAGCAGCCTAGGTCAGCGAGAATTAGTTCGAACTAATGAAAAACTGTTTTTT. Its translation is CASSLGQRELVRTNEKLFF.

The chain recombines TRBV6-2 or TRBV6-3 with TRBJ1-6; no clear D. The V and J ends lost 2 bases and 1 base respectively, with 9 bases between them. CDR1 is MNHEY and CDR2 is SVGEGT in the germline V gene. The CDR3 has 16 residues. CDR3 region: CASSYMAASYNSPLHF. CDR3 sequence (DNA): TGTGCCAGCAGTTACATGGCGGCGTCCTATAATTCACCCCTCCACTTT.

The V call is TRBV7-2, the J call TRBJ1-3; D uncertain. The CDR3 extends over 13 amino acids. V lost 4 bases, J lost 2 bases, and 6 bases lay in between. Looked up from germline, CDR1 is SGHTA and CDR2 is FQGNSA. The CDR3 bases are TGTGCCAGCAGCTCTTTCCCTGGAAACACCATATATTTT. This encodes CASSSFPGNTIYF.

This chain joins TRBV27 and TRBJ2-1; tentative D call: TRBD2 (7 bases). This CDR3 spans 15 amino acids. V was pared by 2 bases and J by 2 bases, with 10 bases between. Looked up from germline, CDR1 is MNHEY and CDR2 is SMNVEV (reference sequence). CDR3 loop: CASSLTGGPYNEQFF. In DNA form, the CDR3 reads TGTGCCAGCAGTTTAACCGGGGGGCCCTACAATGAGCAGTTCTTC.

The rearrangement uses TRBV30 and TRBJ2-2, with 7 bases identical to TRBD2. Trimming at V came to 0 bases and at J to 7 bases, leaving 5 bases not matched to a gene. The germline V gene encodes CDR1 GTSNPN and CDR2 SVGIG (reference sequence). This CDR3 spans 14 amino acids. CDR3 nucleotides: TGTGCCTGGAGTGTAAGCTGGGAGGGCGGGGAGCTGTTTTTT. As protein: CAWSVSWEGGELFF.

The chain joins TRBV10-3 to TRBJ1-1, with 7 bases fitting TRBD1. Germline V CDR1 and CDR2: ENHRY, SYGVKD. The V gene end was trimmed by 6 bases and the J gene end by 0 bases; junction bases not matched to a gene: 1. The CDR3 length is 13 residues. The CDR3 bases are TGTGCCATCAGGGGACAGTTGAACACTGAAGCTTTCTTT. Protein sequence: CAIRGQLNTEAFF.

This clone occurred once. V and J are TRBV18 and TRBJ1-2; D not resolved. The CDR3 spans 13 residues. Germline CDR1 is KGHSH and CDR2 is LQKENI. Trimming removed 2 bases at V and 4 bases at J, with 8 bases between. DNA for the CDR3: TGTGCCAGCTCACCATCTGTTATCTATGGCTACACCTTC. This gives the protein CASSPSVIYGYTF.

The chain employs TRBV5-6 and TRBJ1-5; 7 positions agree with TRBD1. Germline CDR1 reads SGHDT; CDR2 reads YYEEEE. This CDR3 contains 14 residues. V trimming: 4 bases; J trimming: 7 bases; junction bases outside the gene matches: 8. Written as DNA, the CDR3 is TGTGCCAGCAGCCCCAGGGGGAGTCGCCAGCCCCAGCATTTT. Protein: CASSPRGSRQPQHF.

The rearrangement uses TRBV29-1 and TRBJ2-1, with D maybe TRBD1 (6 bases). The V gene's germline CDR1 is SQVTM and CDR2 ANQGSEA. V shed 5 bases and J shed 7 bases, with 12 bases lying between them. The CDR3 loop spans 12 amino acids. The CDR3 bases are TGCAGCGTTACCCGAGGGGGAAATGAGCAGTTCTTC. Its protein product is CSVTRGGNEQFF.

This clone was recorded only once. The rearrangement uses TRBV7-7 and TRBJ2-2; TRBD2 agrees at 10 bases. CDR3 length equals 16 residues. CDR1 and CDR2 from the germline V gene are SSHAT and FNYEAQ (reference sequence). Trimming took 5 bases from V and 0 from J; bases not matched to a gene: 3. CDR3 protein: CASSPLAGPNTGELFF. DNA for the CDR3: TGTGCCAGCAGCCCACTAGCGGGGCCGAACACCGGGGAGCTGTTTTTT.

CDR3 bases: TGTGCCAGTACCGCCAGGACAGGGGGCTATGTTGGCTACACCTTC. Its translation: CASTARTGGYVGYTF. The rearrangement joins TRBV19 to TRBJ1-2; 11 nucleotides match TRBD1. The CDR3 consists of 15 residues. Per the germline V gene, CDR1 is LNHDA and CDR2 is SQIVND (reference sequence). Trimming removed 7 bases from V and 7 bases from J; junction bases left unmatched: 11.

The chain employs TRBV19 and TRBJ1-2; 11 nucleotides line up with TRBD1. CDR1 and CDR2 from the germline V gene are LNHDA and SQIVND (reference sequence). The CDR3 has 14 amino acids. The trim removed 6 bases at V and 7 bases at J, leaving 7 bases unmatched. The CDR3 sequence: CASRWTGGSGGYTF. For the CDR3, the DNA is TGTGCCAGTAGGTGGACAGGGGGCAGCGGTGGCTACACCTTC.

The chain has TRBV18 and TRBJ2-1, with a possible D match to TRBD2 (5 bases). CDR1 is KGHSH and CDR2 is LQKENI in the germline V gene. Deletions cut 3 bases from V and 1 base from J, with 13 bases between. The CDR3 contains 16 residues. CDR3 sequence (DNA): TGTGCCAGCTCACCTGAACACGGGGTTTCCTACAATGAGCAGTTCTTC. Amino acid sequence: CASSPEHGVSYNEQFF.

This chain joins TRBV2 and TRBJ2-7; a possible D gene is TRBD1 (5 bases). Per germline, CDR1 SNHLY and CDR2 FYNNEI. This CDR3 contains 13 residues. Trimming removed 3 bases from V and 2 bases from J, with 8 bases in between. The CDR3 DNA reads as TGTGCCAGCAGTGACTGGGGCGCCTACGAGCAGTACTTC. It is translated as CASSDWGAYEQYF.

The rearrangement joins TRBV25-1 to TRBJ1-2; D possibly corresponds to TRBD1 (6 bases). CDR1 and CDR2 (germline): MGHDK, SYGVNS. Between the trimmed V and J ends, which lost 4 bases and 4 bases, there was a span of 16 bases. This CDR3 has 15 amino acids. The CDR3 region is CASSATGSTPYGYTF. CDR3 coding DNA: TGTGCCAGCAGTGCTACAGGGTCGACACCCTATGGCTACACCTTC.

The V call is TRBV6-2 or TRBV6-3, the J call TRBJ2-7; 7 bases fit TRBD2. V trimming: 5 bases; J trimming: 2 bases; junction bases outside the gene matches: 9. CDR1 and CDR2 (germline): MNHEY, SVGEGT. The CDR3 is 15 amino acids. This chain's CDR3 is CASSPGAGDTYEQYF. As DNA, the CDR3 is TGTGCCAGCAGTCCGGGTGCGGGAGACACCTACGAGCAGTACTTC.

This clone was seen a single time. This sequence joins TRBV6-5 and TRBJ1-3, with 7 nucleotides matching TRBD1. Unmatched junction bases numbered 7, after V lost 8 bases and J lost 0 bases. Per germline, CDR1 MNHEY and CDR2 SVGAGI. There are 15 residues in the CDR3. The CDR3 DNA is TGTGCCAGCCGGTCCGGGACAGCCTCTGGAAACACCATATATTTT. This sequence encodes CASRSGTASGNTIYF.

The V gene is TRBV2, the J gene TRBJ1-2; D is ambiguous. The CDR3 totals 15 residues. Per the germline V gene, CDR1 is SNHLY and CDR2 is FYNNEI. The ends were cut back, 4 bases at V and 3 bases at J, with 15 bases in the middle. The CDR3 reads CASSAGYFSHYGYTF. The CDR3 nucleotides read TGTGCCAGCAGTGCGGGATACTTCTCCCACTATGGCTACACCTTC.

The CDR3 protein is CATGGRITDTQYF. Written as DNA, the CDR3 is TGTGCCACCGGTGGGCGCATCACAGATACGCAGTATTTT. The chain joins TRBV28 to TRBJ2-3; no clear D. V gave up 10 bases and J gave up 2 bases, with 13 bases separating them. Germline CDR1 reads MDHEN; CDR2 reads SYDVKM. This CDR3 comprises 13 residues.